These T cell receptor beta chains were read from a single sample in a study of cytomegalovirus exposure and HLA in healthy donors. The protocol was immunoSEQ multiplex PCR, while the TCRdb copy is restricted to in-frame clones and leaves out a portion. Among some 150,000 clones listed, about 80% were seen once. The sequenced material came from PBMCs. These TCRs come from a man aged 40-55 years in good health and CMV-seropositive. The conserved cysteine and the conserved F or W are not part of the CDR3 here. The order of the fields is CDR3 protein, V gene, CDR3 length, J gene.

CDR3aa: ASSLMVGGRLGMGEQF
v_gene: TRBV7-3
len: 16
j_gene: TRBJ2-1

CDR3aa: ASTQGDPSTNEKLF
v_gene: TRBV7-9
len: 14
j_gene: TRBJ1-4

CDR3aa: ASTLGTSGAASSYNEQF
v_gene: TRBV5-1
len: 17
j_gene: TRBJ2-1

CDR3aa: ASSFGPDTEAF
v_gene: TRBV7-9
len: 11
j_gene: TRBJ1-1

CDR3aa: ASSRGGRGPQETQY
v_gene: TRBV5-4
len: 14
j_gene: TRBJ2-5

CDR3aa: ASSLGAGVNEKLF
v_gene: TRBV7-9
len: 13
j_gene: TRBJ1-4

CDR3aa: ASSVYVNTEAF
v_gene: TRBV9
len: 11
j_gene: TRBJ1-1

CDR3aa: ASSPVRPLVNTEAF
v_gene: TRBV18
len: 14
j_gene: TRBJ1-1

CDR3aa: ASSPDRVGGTEAF
v_gene: TRBV5-1
len: 13
j_gene: TRBJ1-1

CDR3aa: ASSLGDRRANEKLF
v_gene: TRBV7-9
len: 14
j_gene: TRBJ1-4

CDR3aa: ASSSPRGIETQY
v_gene: TRBV28
len: 12
j_gene: TRBJ2-5

CDR3aa: ASSWTSGSRDGELF
v_gene: TRBV27
len: 14
j_gene: TRBJ2-2

CDR3aa: ASSLRRTGAYEQY
v_gene: TRBV7-3
len: 13
j_gene: TRBJ2-7

CDR3aa: ASSLAGSGRAGEQF
v_gene: TRBV5-1
len: 14
j_gene: TRBJ2-1